The next 3 T cell receptor delta chains were all read from a single sample in a study of gammadelta T cells in human blood. TCRdb fed the RT-PCR reads into CATT to redo clone calling. This table holds about 300 delta-chain clones, roughly 44% found once. Specimen: non-Vgamma9Vdelta2 gamma-delta T cells from cord blood. Receptor source: a newborn.

A remark on this clone: A far larger clone is a single base away, which makes a read error likely. The same CDR3 arises from other DNA sequences in this sample as well. This rearrangement joins TRDV3 to TRDJ1; 12 bases match TRDD3. CDR3 length equals 22 residues. Germline CDR1 is TVYSNPD and CDR2 is GDNSRS (reference sequence). J was trimmed by 0 bases and V by 3 bases; bases with no gene match: 26. CDR3 nucleotide sequence: TGTGCCTTAGCCTTCCCGCAACCTCCAAACGTACTGGGGGATACAAACACCGATAAACTCATCTTT. Protein sequence: CALAFPQPPNVLGDTNTDKLIF.

With respect to this clone: A read error is the likely source, as a far larger clone sits one nucleotide away. V usage is TRDV1 and J usage is TRDJ1, with D hard to call. The CDR3 spans 13 residues. Between the trimmed V and J ends, which lost 1 base and 8 bases, there was a span of 11 bases. Germline V gives CDR1 TSWWSYY, CDR2 QGS. The CDR3 nucleotides are TGTGCTCTTGGGGAACACACCGCAGGAAAACTCATCTTT. Protein sequence: CALGEHTAGKLIF.

This clone qualifies as medium-sized. A read error is likely here: a far larger clone is one base away. This sequence joins TRDV2 and TRDJ2, with 11 bases lining up with TRDD3. The V gene's germline CDR1 is GEAIGNYY and CDR2 EKD. J gave up 4 bases and V 4 bases, and 10 bases lay outside the gene matches. The length of the CDR3 is 17 residues. The CDR3 nucleotides read TGTGCCTGTGATTCTTTACTGGGGGATATGGGGACAGCACAACTCTTCTTT. Translating it yields CACDSLLGDMGTAQLFF.